This paragraph covers one T cell receptor beta chain sequence. Its antigen is currently not known. Base-call qualities are not available, and no considerably larger clone is one nucleotide away. V trim: 0 bases; J trim: 0 bases; unmatched bases: 9. CDR1 and CDR2 are drawn from the germline V gene: SGHTA, FQGTGA. From the cysteine up to the phenylalanine, the CDR3 has a length of 21 residues. Only CDR3 DNA is held: 63 bases, read in frame from base 1. The record originates from a study of blood T cell repertoires in COVID-19 (dated by TCRdb to the early 2020s). In the study overall: The collaborator samples originated in the United States, Italy and Spain and spanned the acute and convalescent phases of COVID-19. The repertoires were made available in a free public database intended to serve as a resource for research on the immune response to SARS-CoV-2. Subjects who had been exposed to COVID-19, were actively infected with it, or had recovered from it provided the deeply sampled blood TCRbeta repertoires that made up the dataset. The samples were drawn from two sources: the first 160 participants of the ongoing ImmuneRACE study, and fewer than 1,500 subjects contributed by 6 global collaborators. A de-identified subject ID, COVID-19 status, age in years and sex were almost always included in the sample metadata. Where available, HLA class I and class II types were obtained from metadata supplied by the sample provider rather than from assay-based typing. The material from the prospective study consisted of cDNA or gDNA derived from T cells, B-cell-depleted T cells, or PBMCs.

TCRbeta CDR3 regions were amplified from genomic DNA by means of the immunoSEQ Assay, a bias-controlled multiplex PCR. From the authors' description of their analysis: Within the assay, amplification of reference gene primers was used to estimate how many nucleated cells each sample contained. Sequence reads were collapsed and filtered to measure the absolute abundance of every unique TCRbeta CDR3 rearrangement. For each sample, productive Simpson clonality was calculated by taking the square root of Simpson's diversity index across productive rearrangements. Here the immuneACCESS table is served through TCRdb, limited to in-frame sequences with V and J called. Missing clones are a known gap in these copies; in checked studies unresolved V genes cover under half, and the rest lacks a known reason. The V and J calls and clone size come from that table; D and trimming were worked out from the DNA. The sample contains approximately 200,000 clones, 70% to 90% of them found a single time. Of the sample, less than 3.5% falls within the top ten clones.

One collaborating source in Seattle enrolled patients while the patients were actively infected and followed the patients over time throughout the course of disease. The collaborating institutions used their own protocols to collect whole blood in K2EDTA tubes. For TCRbeta analysis, collaborator samples were shipped as frozen whole blood, as isolated PBMCs, or as DNA extracted from either sample type. The full study reports these points: The amount of clinical and demographic metadata varied by source and participant and was provided uncurated.

Sequenced material: peripheral blood. The clonotype comes from a man aged 30-40 years with COVID-19, enrolled during active disease. The rearranged chain carries TRBV7-3 and TRBJ2-1; TRBD2 agrees with 15 junctional bases. The CDR3 protein sequence reads: CASSLTFGTSGGSSSYNEQFF. In nucleotides, the sequence is TGTGCCAGCAGCTTAACTTTCGGGACTAGCGGGGGGTCGAGCTCCTACAATGAGCAGTTCTTC.